Listed below are T cell receptor beta chains from one sample, sequenced in a study of cytomegalovirus exposure and HLA in healthy donors. Clones were read by immunoSEQ multiplex PCR, and TCRdb kept only the in-frame ones, dropping some. The sample has 120,000 or so clones, over 65% seen once. Sequencing used PBMCs. Source of these receptors: a middle-aged man in good health and CMV-seropositive. Both conserved end residues are part of each CDR3. D genes are given only for firm matches. A row's size may be missing; if present it is once, few, many or a size class.

CDR3aa | CDR3nt | abundance | j_gene | v_gene | d_gene
CASSLGGREETQYF | TGTGCCAGCAGCTTAGGCGGGAGGGAGGAGACCCAGTACTTC | - | TRBJ2-5 | TRBV7-6 | TRBD2
CASSPRTSGSTDTQYF | TGTGCCAGCAGTCCACGGACTAGCGGGAGCACAGATACGCAGTATTTT | - | TRBJ2-3 | TRBV27 | TRBD2
CASSVTGGVQPQHF | TGTGCCAGTAGTGTGACAGGCGGCGTTCAGCCCCAGCATTTT | - | TRBJ1-5 | TRBV19 | -
CASSFLAGVYNEQFF | TGTGCCAGCAGCTTCCTAGCGGGGGTCTACAATGAGCAGTTCTTC | few | TRBJ2-1 | TRBV7-2 | TRBD2
CASSPLGRGVYQPQHF | TGTGCCAGCAGCCCCCTCGGCAGGGGGGTCTATCAGCCCCAGCATTTT | - | TRBJ1-5 | TRBV11-3 | TRBD1
CASSLTGDSGNTIYF | TGTGCCAGTAGTCTAACAGGCGACTCTGGAAACACCATATATTTT | - | TRBJ1-3 | TRBV19 | -
CASSQDLAGGGVRETQYF | TGCGCCAGCAGCCAAGATTTGGCGGGAGGAGGTGTGCGGGAGACCCAGTACTTC | - | TRBJ2-5 | TRBV4-1 | TRBD2
CAISEAGGNTIYF | TGTGCCATCAGTGAAGCAGGGGGAAACACCATATATTTT | once | TRBJ1-3 | TRBV10-3 | -
CASSLAGRGVSYEQYF | TGTGCCAGCAGCTTGGCGGGCAGGGGGGTCTCCTACGAGCAGTACTTC | - | TRBJ2-7 | TRBV5-6 | -
CSATGQVNTGELFF | TGCAGCGCCACGGGACAGGTGAACACCGGGGAGCTGTTTTTT | - | TRBJ2-2 | TRBV29-1 | TRBD1
CASSLARGNQPQHF | TGTGCCAGCTCACTCGCCCGGGGCAATCAGCCCCAGCATTTT | few | TRBJ1-5 | TRBV18 | -
CASSNTGGAYNEQFF | TGCGCCAGCAGCAATACAGGGGGTGCCTACAATGAGCAGTTCTTC | - | TRBJ2-1 | TRBV5-1 | TRBD1
CASSLDRTETLGNTF | TGCGCCAGCAGCTTGGACAGGACAGAGACTTTAGGGAACACCTTC | - | TRBJ1-2 | TRBV5-1 | -
CASGPGTELGYTF | TGTGCTAGTGGACCAGGGACAGAGCTCGGCTACACCTTC | once | TRBJ1-2 | TRBV12-5 | TRBD1
CASSRSGTGFTDTQYF | TGTGCCAGCAGTAGGTCCGGGACAGGGTTTACAGATACGCAGTATTTT | few | TRBJ2-3 | TRBV28 | TRBD1
CASSPDGGNIQYF | TGTGCCAGCAGCCCCGACGGGGGAAACATTCAGTACTTC | - | TRBJ2-4 | TRBV11-3 | -
CASRRPPGTGVETQYF | TGTGCCAGCAGACGCCCTCCCGGGACAGGGGTAGAGACCCAGTACTTC | - | TRBJ2-5 | TRBV28 | TRBD1
CASSVWTSGGDTQYF | TGTGCCAGCAGCGTATGGACTAGCGGGGGAGATACGCAGTATTTT | - | TRBJ2-3 | TRBV9 | TRBD2
CAWSPDRDNYGYTF | TGTGCCTGGAGTCCGGACAGGGATAACTATGGCTACACCTTC | - | TRBJ1-2 | TRBV30 | TRBD1
CASSVEAGLNYEQYF | TGTGCCAGCAGCGTAGAGGCAGGGTTAAACTACGAGCAGTACTTC | - | TRBJ2-7 | TRBV9 | -
CASSVGGKTQYF | TGTGCCAGCAGCGTGGGAGGGAAGACCCAGTACTTC | - | TRBJ2-5 | TRBV7-2 | TRBD2
CSVTIGDSGNTIYF | TGCAGCGTGACGATCGGAGACTCTGGAAACACCATATATTTT | - | TRBJ1-3 | TRBV29-1 | -
CASSWDREPYEQYF | TGTGCCAGCAGTTGGGACAGGGAGCCCTACGAGCAGTACTTC | - | TRBJ2-7 | TRBV6-1 | TRBD1
CASSWAFGGQETQYF | TGTGCCAGCAGCTGGGCGTTTGGGGGGCAAGAGACCCAGTACTTC | - | TRBJ2-5 | TRBV5-6 | -
CASSPGQGTYNEQFF | TGCGCCAGCAGCCCGGGACAGGGGACCTACAATGAGCAGTTCTTC | few | TRBJ2-1 | TRBV5-1 | TRBD1
CASRPAASGMLGEQFF | TGTGCCAGCAGACCGGCGGCTAGCGGGATGCTCGGGGAGCAGTTCTTC | - | TRBJ2-1 | TRBV28 | TRBD2
CASSLDFGSHEQYF | TGTGCCAGCAGCTTAGATTTCGGGTCACACGAGCAGTACTTC | - | TRBJ2-7 | TRBV11-2 | -
CASSHQNEGGYTF | TGCGCCAGCAGCCACCAGAATGAGGGTGGCTACACCTTC | - | TRBJ1-2 | TRBV4-1 | -
CASSYAGTDIYGYTF | TGTGCCAGCAGCTACGCCGGGACAGACATTTATGGCTACACCTTC | few | TRBJ1-2 | TRBV7-9 | TRBD1
CASTSDSFYEQYF | TGTGCCAGCACCTCGGACAGCTTCTACGAGCAGTACTTC | - | TRBJ2-7 | TRBV2 | -
CASSLTGTYEQYF | TGTGCCAGCAGTTTAACGGGAACCTACGAGCAGTACTTC | - | TRBJ2-7 | TRBV28 | -
CASSSGGYNQPQHF | TGTGCCAGCAGTTCGGGGGGGTACAATCAGCCCCAGCATTTT | - | TRBJ1-5 | TRBV6-5 | -
CASSQEGLQGEAFF | TGCGCCAGCAGCCAAGAGGGATTACAGGGCGAAGCTTTCTTT | - | TRBJ1-1 | TRBV4-1 | -
CASRGYQRVSTDTQYF | TGCGCCAGCAGGGGCTACCAGAGGGTTAGCACAGATACGCAGTATTTT | - | TRBJ2-3 | TRBV4-1 | -
CASSDQRPSNEQFF | TGTGCCAGCAGTGACCAGAGGCCCTCCAATGAGCAGTTCTTC | - | TRBJ2-1 | TRBV25-1 | -
CAWSTTTGDQPQHF | TGTGCCTGGAGTACAACGACAGGGGATCAGCCCCAGCATTTT | - | TRBJ1-5 | TRBV30 | TRBD1
CATSIGRQGYGYTF | TGTGCCACCAGCATAGGAAGGCAGGGCTACGGCTACACCTTC | - | TRBJ1-2 | TRBV15 | -
CSAKGGETQYF | TGCAGCGCAAAGGGCGGGGAGACCCAGTACTTC | - | TRBJ2-5 | TRBV29-1 | -
CAGSDRDSGGEKLFF | TGTGCCGGCAGTGACCGGGACTCAGGGGGTGAAAAACTGTTTTTT | - | TRBJ1-4 | TRBV2 | TRBD1
CASSLEGGLASYNEQFF | TGTGCCAGCAGCTTAGAGGGGGGACTAGCGTCCTACAATGAGCAGTTCTTC | - | TRBJ2-1 | TRBV7-6 | TRBD2
CASSLGRELSSYEQYF | TGTGCCAGCAGCTTAGGGCGGGAGTTGAGCTCCTACGAGCAGTACTTC | - | TRBJ2-7 | TRBV5-4 | TRBD2
CASSYRGRGQSYEQYF | TGTGCCAGCAGTTACAGGGGCCGGGGACAAAGCTACGAGCAGTACTTC | - | TRBJ2-7 | TRBV6-5 | -
CASSIGLLYEQFF | TGTGCCAGTAGTATAGGGCTCCTTTATGAGCAGTTCTTC | - | TRBJ2-1 | TRBV19 | -
CASSPPGTGGAYEQYF | TGTGCCAGCAGTCCCCCGGGGACAGGGGGCGCCTACGAGCAGTACTTC | - | TRBJ2-7 | TRBV28 | TRBD1